This is a list of T cell receptor beta chains from one sample in a study of blood T cell repertoires in COVID-19. TCRdb's table, derived via immunoSEQ multiplex PCR, lists solely in-frame clones and lacks some. The table records under 350,000 clones, roughly nine tenths of them present only once. Sequenced material: PBMCs or T cells enriched from blood (not recorded which). Receptors were obtained from a woman between 55 and 75 years old who had recovered from COVID-19. CDR3s include the opening cysteine and the closing phenylalanine or tryptophan. A D gene is named only where the DNA matches it firmly. Clone size is shown for a subset of rows, as once, few, many or a class of expanded clone.

j_call clone_size v_call d_call cdr3_aa cdr3_nt
TRBJ1-1 few TRBV27 - CASSLSEGTEAFF TGTGCCAGCAGTTTATCAGAGGGCACTGAAGCTTTCTTT
TRBJ2-3 - TRBV9 - CASSAGRDTQYF TGTGCCAGCAGCGCCGGTCGGGATACGCAGTATTTT
TRBJ1-4 - TRBV7-9 TRBD1 CASGPTPGQKNEKLFF TGTGCCAGCGGACCTACCCCGGGACAGAAAAATGAAAAACTGTTTTTT
TRBJ1-1 - TRBV19 - CASSWTNTEAFF TGTGCCAGTTCGTGGACAAACACTGAAGCTTTCTTT
TRBJ1-4 once TRBV5-1 TRBD1 CASSLSGQKLNEKLFF TGCGCCAGCAGCCTCTCGGGACAGAAGCTTAATGAAAAACTGTTTTTT
TRBJ1-5 - TRBV30 - CACSGGYSQPQHF TGTGCCTGCTCGGGGGGCTACAGCCAGCCCCAGCATTTT
TRBJ2-2 - TRBV19 - CASSIDWGDKTGELFF TGTGCCAGTAGTATAGACTGGGGAGACAAAACCGGGGAGCTGTTTTTT
TRBJ2-7 - TRBV5-1 - CASSLVQGGHYEQYF TGCGCCAGCAGCTTGGTCCAGGGAGGTCACTACGAGCAGTACTTC
TRBJ1-3 few TRBV19 - CASKNPGTSGNTIYF TGTGCCAGTAAGAACCCGGGAACCTCTGGAAACACCATATATTTT
TRBJ1-6 - TRBV6-5 TRBD1 CASSYTGTGYFAPLHF TGTGCCAGCAGTTACACGGGGACAGGGTATTTTGCACCCCTCCACTTT
TRBJ1-5 - TRBV30 TRBD1 CAWSGPRTGFGQPQHF TGTGCCTGGAGTGGCCCCCGGACAGGGTTTGGGCAGCCCCAGCATTTT
TRBJ2-1 - TRBV9 TRBD2 CASSAPLAGGQNEQFF TGTGCCAGCAGCGCACCCTTAGCGGGAGGGCAGAATGAGCAGTTCTTC
TRBJ1-1 - TRBV11-3 - CASSLRRVEAFF TGTGCCAGCAGCCTTCGGAGGGTTGAAGCTTTCTTT
TRBJ2-7 - TRBV25-1 - CASSAPGRIQYF TGTGCCAGCAGTGCCCCAGGAAGAATACAGTACTTC
TRBJ2-3 - TRBV28 TRBD2 CASSWAVERDSTDTQYF TGTGCCAGCAGTTGGGCGGTCGAGCGGGATAGCACAGATACGCAGTATTTT
TRBJ1-2 - TRBV19 TRBD1 CASSIGQGARGGYTF TGTGCCAGTAGTATCGGTCAGGGGGCGCGTGGTGGCTACACCTTC
TRBJ2-3 - TRBV19 TRBD1 CASSNGQVTSDTQYF TGTGCCAGTAGTAACGGACAGGTTACATCAGATACGCAGTATTTT
TRBJ1-2 - TRBV12-3/TRBV12-4 - CASSRQDPYGYTF TGTGCCAGCAGTCGACAGGACCCCTATGGCTACACCTTC
TRBJ1-1 - TRBV27 - CASNQKAGNTEAFF TGTGCCAGCAACCAAAAGGCGGGGAACACTGAAGCTTTCTTT
TRBJ2-1 few TRBV5-1 - CASSMEPGLYNEQFF TGCGCCAGCAGCATGGAACCGGGACTTTACAATGAGCAGTTCTTC
TRBJ2-1 many TRBV24-1 - CATSDSSLDINEQFF TGTGCCACCAGTGATTCCTCTTTGGACATCAATGAGCAGTTCTTC
TRBJ2-3 - TRBV3-1/TRBV3-2 - CASSQDPAGLADTQYF TGTGCCAGCAGCCAAGATCCGGCAGGGTTGGCAGATACGCAGTATTTT
TRBJ2-3 - TRBV18 TRBD1 CASSPPGVGGVSTDTQYF TGTGCCAGCTCACCACCCGGGGTAGGGGGCGTCAGCACAGATACGCAGTATTTT
TRBJ2-1 - TRBV7-8 TRBD2 CASSLASAGVGEQFF TGTGCCAGCAGCTTAGCGAGTGCGGGGGTTGGTGAGCAGTTCTTC
TRBJ2-3 - TRBV15 - CATSAYHTQYF TGTGCCACCAGCGCCTACCATACGCAGTATTTT
TRBJ2-7 - TRBV5-4 TRBD2 CASSSGLAGNGNEQYF TGTGCCAGCAGCTCGGGACTAGCGGGGAACGGTAACGAGCAGTACTTC
TRBJ2-2 few TRBV3-1/TRBV3-2 TRBD2 CASRGGTSGTGELFF TGTGCCAGCAGGGGAGGGACTAGCGGCACCGGGGAGCTGTTTTTT
TRBJ2-3 - TRBV19 - CASSSNERKRADTQYF TGTGCCAGTAGCAGTAATGAGAGGAAGCGGGCAGATACGCAGTATTTT
TRBJ2-5 - TRBV5-4 TRBD1 CASSLEGTGGETQYF TGTGCCAGCAGCTTGGAAGGCACAGGGGGCGAGACCCAGTACTTC
TRBJ2-1 - TRBV11-2 - CASSLVSSPYNEQFF TGTGCCAGCAGCTTAGTGAGTTCCCCTTACAATGAGCAGTTCTTC
TRBJ1-2 - TRBV2 - CASRNAGANYGYTF TGTGCCAGCAGGAACGCAGGGGCGAACTATGGCTACACCTTC
TRBJ1-5 - TRBV19 - CASSWGTFTGQPQHF TGTGCCAGTAGTTGGGGGACTTTCACCGGTCAGCCCCAGCATTTT
TRBJ1-5 - TRBV18 TRBD1 CASSRTGLQPQHF TGTGCCAGCTCACGGACAGGCCTACAGCCCCAGCATTTT
TRBJ2-1 - TRBV7-2 TRBD2 CASSFILAYNEQFF TGTGCCAGCAGCTTCATACTAGCGTACAATGAGCAGTTCTTC
TRBJ1-2 - TRBV10-3 - CATRQPPNYGYTF TGTGCCACAAGACAGCCACCTAACTATGGCTACACCTTC
TRBJ2-5 - TRBV19 - CASNMGGFQETQYF TGTGCCAGTAATATGGGCGGGTTCCAAGAGACCCAGTACTTC
TRBJ1-5 - TRBV27 - CASSPTDSNQPQHF TGTGCCAGCAGCCCAACAGATAGCAATCAGCCCCAGCATTTT
TRBJ2-2 once TRBV15 TRBD2 CATGGLAGAGELFF TGTGCCACAGGGGGACTAGCGGGAGCCGGGGAGCTGTTTTTT
TRBJ2-5 - TRBV28 TRBD1 CASSPYRGEETQYF TGTGCCAGCAGTCCTTACAGGGGTGAAGAGACCCAGTACTTC
TRBJ1-3 - TRBV9 - CASSVGQLPGNTIYF TGTGCCAGCAGCGTCGGACAGCTACCTGGAAACACCATATATTTT
TRBJ1-5 - TRBV19 - CASSRGSGNQPQHF TGTGCCAGTAGTAGAGGGTCGGGCAATCAGCCCCAGCATTTT
TRBJ2-3 - TRBV9 TRBD2 CASSVDSSGGTDTQYF TGTGCCAGCAGCGTAGATTCTAGCGGGGGTACAGATACGCAGTATTTT
TRBJ1-5 - TRBV4-1 TRBD1 CASSHILRDRDQPQHF TGCGCCAGCAGCCACATCTTGAGGGACAGGGATCAGCCCCAGCATTTT
TRBJ1-2 once TRBV15 TRBD1 CATSGYTGANYGYTF TGTGCCACCAGCGGATATACAGGGGCTAACTATGGCTACACCTTC
TRBJ2-7 - TRBV28 TRBD2 CASSLGGRLDYEQYF TGTGCCAGCAGTCTTGGCGGGAGATTAGACTACGAGCAGTACTTC
TRBJ1-5 - TRBV2 - CASSEESLSQPQHF TGTGCCAGCAGTGAAGAAAGCCTAAGCCAGCCCCAGCATTTT
TRBJ1-1 once TRBV5-5 TRBD1 CASSWRQGNTEAFF TGTGCCAGCAGCTGGAGACAGGGAAACACTGAAGCTTTCTTT
TRBJ2-1 - TRBV10-3 - CAISETASDEQFF TGTGCCATCAGTGAGACGGCAAGCGATGAGCAGTTCTTC
TRBJ1-5 - TRBV6-5 - CASNLAGLQPQHF TGTGCCAGCAATCTGGCGGGGCTTCAGCCCCAGCATTTT
TRBJ2-5 - TRBV27 - CASSHYQQETQYF TGTGCCAGCAGCCACTACCAACAAGAGACCCAGTACTTC
TRBJ2-7 - TRBV4-1 - CASSGIGGRYEQYF TGCGCCAGCAGCGGTATAGGGGGACGTTACGAGCAGTACTTC
TRBJ1-2 once TRBV6-5 - CASSSVMDGVYGYTF TGTGCCAGCAGTTCCGTGATGGACGGGGTTTATGGCTACACCTTC
TRBJ2-1 once TRBV28 TRBD1 CASSFQDRGVYNEQFF TGTGCCAGCAGTTTCCAGGACAGGGGGGTCTACAATGAGCAGTTCTTC
TRBJ1-2 - TRBV2 - CASSVQGTYGYTF TGTGCCAGCAGTGTGCAGGGTACCTATGGCTACACCTTC